This T cell receptor (beta chain) was captured by sequencing in a study of shared clonotypes between healthy human individuals. CDR1 and CDR2 (germline): MNHEY, SVGAGI. CDR3 length: 11 residues. Trimming took 4 bases from V and 15 from J; bases not matched to a gene: 6. Generated by immunoSEQ multiplex PCR, the TCRdb table keeps only in-frame clones and is missing some. This sample has roughly 1 million clones, with 65% to 80% found just once. Material: memory CD4+ T cells sorted from blood. Subset reported: CD45RA-negative fraction. The receptor was isolated from a man aged 18 to 30 in good health. This rearrangement joins TRBV6-5 to TRBJ2-1; 7 bases align to TRBD2. The CDR3 loop is CASSLREDRFF. The CDR3 DNA sequence: TGTGCCAGCAGTTTACGGGAGGACCGGTTCTTC.